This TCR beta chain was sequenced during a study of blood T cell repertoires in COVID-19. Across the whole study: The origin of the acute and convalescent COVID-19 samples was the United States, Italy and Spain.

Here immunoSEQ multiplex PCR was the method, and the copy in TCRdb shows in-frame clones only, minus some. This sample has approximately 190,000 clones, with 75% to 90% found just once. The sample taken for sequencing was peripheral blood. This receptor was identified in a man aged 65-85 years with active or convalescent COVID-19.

The CDR3 loop is CASSLGLFRTSGSNEQFF. The CDR3 nucleotides are TGTGCCAGCAGCTTGGGTCTATTTAGGACTAGCGGGAGCAATGAGCAGTTCTTC. J is TRBJ2-1 and V is TRBV7-9; 13 bases fit TRBD2. The V gene's germline CDR1 is SEHNR and CDR2 FQNEAQ (reference sequence). Trimming at V came to 3 bases and at J to 6 bases, leaving 11 bases not matched to a gene. This CDR3 region has 18 residues.